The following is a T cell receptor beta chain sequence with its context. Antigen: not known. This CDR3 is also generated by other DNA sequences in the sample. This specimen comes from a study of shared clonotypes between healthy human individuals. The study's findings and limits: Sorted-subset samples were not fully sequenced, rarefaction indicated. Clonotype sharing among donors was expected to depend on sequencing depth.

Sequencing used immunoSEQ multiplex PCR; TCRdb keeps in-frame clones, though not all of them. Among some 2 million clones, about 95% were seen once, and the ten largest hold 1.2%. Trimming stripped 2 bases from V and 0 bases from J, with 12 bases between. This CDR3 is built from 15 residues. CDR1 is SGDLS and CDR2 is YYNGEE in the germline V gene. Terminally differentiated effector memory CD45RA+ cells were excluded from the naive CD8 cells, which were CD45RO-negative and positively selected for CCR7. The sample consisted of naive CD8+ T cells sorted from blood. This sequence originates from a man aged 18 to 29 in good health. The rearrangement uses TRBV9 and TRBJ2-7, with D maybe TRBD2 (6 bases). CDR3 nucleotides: TGTGCCAGCAGCGTGGAGGGAACGAGCTCCTACGAGCAGTACTTC. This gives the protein CASSVEGTSSYEQYF.